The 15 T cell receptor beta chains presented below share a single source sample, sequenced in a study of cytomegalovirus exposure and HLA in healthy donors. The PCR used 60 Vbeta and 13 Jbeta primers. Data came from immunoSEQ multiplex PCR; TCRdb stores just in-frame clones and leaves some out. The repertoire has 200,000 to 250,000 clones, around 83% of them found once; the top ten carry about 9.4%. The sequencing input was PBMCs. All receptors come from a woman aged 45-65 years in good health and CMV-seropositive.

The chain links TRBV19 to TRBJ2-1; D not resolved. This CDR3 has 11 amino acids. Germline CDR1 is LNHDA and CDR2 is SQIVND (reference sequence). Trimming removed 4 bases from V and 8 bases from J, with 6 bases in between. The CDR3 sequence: CASSNPYEQFF. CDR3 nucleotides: TGTGCCAGTAGTAATCCGTATGAGCAGTTCTTC.

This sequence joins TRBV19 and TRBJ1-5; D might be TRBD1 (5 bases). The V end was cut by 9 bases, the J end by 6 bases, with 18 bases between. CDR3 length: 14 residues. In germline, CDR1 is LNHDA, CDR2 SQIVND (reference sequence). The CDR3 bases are TGTGCCAGGTACCAGGGAGGGGTTGGTCAGCCCCAGCATTTT. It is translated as CARYQGGVGQPQHF.

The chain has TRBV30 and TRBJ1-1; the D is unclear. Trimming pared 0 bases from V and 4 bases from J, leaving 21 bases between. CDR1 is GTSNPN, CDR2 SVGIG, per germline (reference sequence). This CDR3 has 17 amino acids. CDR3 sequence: CAWSVSPGEGRGTEAFF. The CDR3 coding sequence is TGTGCCTGGAGTGTAAGTCCTGGTGAGGGTCGGGGCACTGAAGCTTTCTTT.

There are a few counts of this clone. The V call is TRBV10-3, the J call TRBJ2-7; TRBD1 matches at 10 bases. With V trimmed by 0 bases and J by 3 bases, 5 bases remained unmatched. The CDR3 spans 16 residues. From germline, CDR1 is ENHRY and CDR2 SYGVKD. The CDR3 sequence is CAISESLGQGGYEQYF. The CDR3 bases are TGTGCCATCAGTGAGTCTCTCGGACAGGGGGGCTACGAGCAGTACTTC.

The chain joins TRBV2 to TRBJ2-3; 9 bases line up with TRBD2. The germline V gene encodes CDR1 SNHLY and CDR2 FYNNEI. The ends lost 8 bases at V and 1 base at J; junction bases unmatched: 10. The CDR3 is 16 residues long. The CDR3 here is CASPASGDLGTDTQYF. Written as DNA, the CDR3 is TGTGCCAGCCCCGCTAGCGGGGACCTCGGCACAGATACGCAGTATTTT.

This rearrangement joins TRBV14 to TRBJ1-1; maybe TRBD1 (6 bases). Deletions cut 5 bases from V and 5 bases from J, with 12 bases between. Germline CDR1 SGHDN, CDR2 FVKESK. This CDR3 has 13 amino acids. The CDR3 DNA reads TGTGCCAGCAGCTTGGTAAGGGGGACTGAAGCTTTCTTT. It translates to CASSLVRGTEAFF.

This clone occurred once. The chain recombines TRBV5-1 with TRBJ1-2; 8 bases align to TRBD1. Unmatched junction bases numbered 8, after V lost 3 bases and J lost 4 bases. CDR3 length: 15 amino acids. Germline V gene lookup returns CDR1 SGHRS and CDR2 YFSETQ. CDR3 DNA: TGCGCCAGCAGCTATTCGACAGGGGTGGGCTATGGCTACACCTTC. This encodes CASSYSTGVGYGYTF.

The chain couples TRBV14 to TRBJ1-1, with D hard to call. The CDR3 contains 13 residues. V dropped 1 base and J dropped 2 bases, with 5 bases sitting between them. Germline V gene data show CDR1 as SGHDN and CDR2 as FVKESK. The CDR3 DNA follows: TGTGCCAGCAGCCAAGCTAGAAACACTGAAGCTTTCTTT. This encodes CASSQARNTEAFF.

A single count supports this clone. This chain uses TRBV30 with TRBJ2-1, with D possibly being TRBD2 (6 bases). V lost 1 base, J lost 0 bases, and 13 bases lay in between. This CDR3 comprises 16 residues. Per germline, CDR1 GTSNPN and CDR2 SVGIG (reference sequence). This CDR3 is CAWSGRGISSYNEQFF. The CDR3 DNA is TGTGCCTGGAGTGGCCGCGGGATCAGCTCCTACAATGAGCAGTTCTTC.

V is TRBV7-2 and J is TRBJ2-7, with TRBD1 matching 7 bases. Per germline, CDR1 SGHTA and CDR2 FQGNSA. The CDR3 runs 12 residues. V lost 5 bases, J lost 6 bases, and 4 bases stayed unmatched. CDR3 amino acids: CASSLNRGEQYF. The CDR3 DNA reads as TGTGCCAGCAGCCTCAACAGGGGCGAGCAGTACTTC. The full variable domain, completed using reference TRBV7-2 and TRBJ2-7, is GAGVSQSPSNKVTEKGKDVELRCDPISGHTALYWYRQSLGQGLEFLIYFQGNSAPDKSGLPSDRFSAERTGGSVSTLTIQRTQQEDSAVYLCASSLNRGEQYFGPGTRLTVT.

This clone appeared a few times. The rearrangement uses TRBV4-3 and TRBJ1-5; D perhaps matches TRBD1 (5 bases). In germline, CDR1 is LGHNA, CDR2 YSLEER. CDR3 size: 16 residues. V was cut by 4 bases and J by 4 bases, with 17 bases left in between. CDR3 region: CASSLDGGLGNQPQHF. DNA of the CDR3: TGCGCCAGCAGCCTGGACGGGGGTCTAGGTAATCAGCCCCAGCATTTT.

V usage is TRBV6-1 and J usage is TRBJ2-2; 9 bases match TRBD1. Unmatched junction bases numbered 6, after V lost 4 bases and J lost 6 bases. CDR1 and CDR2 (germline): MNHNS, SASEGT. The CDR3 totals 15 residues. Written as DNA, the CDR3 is TGTGCCAGCAGTGTCTACAGGGGGCGGGCCGGGGAGCTGTTTTTT. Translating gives CASSVYRGRAGELFF.

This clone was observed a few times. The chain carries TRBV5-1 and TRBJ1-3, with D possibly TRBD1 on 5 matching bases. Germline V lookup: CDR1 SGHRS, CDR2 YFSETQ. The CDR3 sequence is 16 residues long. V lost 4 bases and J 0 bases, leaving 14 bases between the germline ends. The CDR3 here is CASSGEQDNSGNTIYF. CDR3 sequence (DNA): TGCGCCAGCAGCGGCGAACAGGACAACTCTGGAAACACCATATATTTT.

The CDR3 spells CASSAGVGYGYTF. The CDR3 DNA is TGTGCCAGCAGCGCAGGGGTAGGCTATGGCTACACCTTC. The V call is TRBV7-2, the J call TRBJ1-2; tentative D call: TRBD1 (6 bases). CDR1 and CDR2 from the germline V gene are SGHTA and FQGNSA. The V and J ends lost 5 bases and 4 bases respectively, with 11 bases between them. The CDR3 length is 13 residues.

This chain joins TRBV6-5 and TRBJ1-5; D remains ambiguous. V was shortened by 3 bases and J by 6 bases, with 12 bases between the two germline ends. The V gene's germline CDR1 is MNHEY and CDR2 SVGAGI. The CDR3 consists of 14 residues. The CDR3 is CASSYSTLGQPQHF. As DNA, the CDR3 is TGTGCCAGCAGTTATTCAACTCTTGGTCAGCCCCAGCATTTT.